The source of this TCR beta chain is a study of T-cell reconstitution after alpha-beta-depleted transplantation in children. Unique molecular identifiers were incorporated when the TCRbeta library was constructed. One entry per CDR3 protein, called by TCRdb with MiXCR from the PCR reads. The top ten hold approximately 3% of the sample, which has about 540,000 distinct CDR3 sequences, approximately 20% seen once. This specimen was PBMCs from the stem cell graft donor, taken from the stem cell graft. This TCR derives from a human donor who donated a stem cell graft to a child with acute lymphoblastic leukemia.

Written as DNA, the CDR3 is TGTGCCAGTACCCTCCGGCCCAGATTGTTCTTC. Protein product: CASTLRPRLFF. This chain uses TRBV27 with TRBJ2-1; D gene ambiguous. The CDR3 consists of 11 residues. Per the germline V gene, CDR1 is MNHEY and CDR2 is SMNVEV (reference sequence). V was clipped by 9 bases and J by 15 bases, with 18 bases between them.